The clone carrying this T cell receptor (beta chain) was counted at least ten times. This sample is drawn from a study of early T cells in non-severe SARS-CoV-2 infection. Each CDR3 protein gets one entry after TCRdb re-called the 5' RACE reads with MiXCR. The table shows about 88,000 distinct CDR3 sequences, with about 15% occurring only once. The CDR3 runs to 14 residues. Germline assignment: CDR1 MNHEY and CDR2 SVGEGT. Trimming cost V 6 bases and J 4 bases; bases outside gene matches: 7. The sequenced sample was whole blood. The rearrangement uses TRBV6-2 or TRBV6-3 and TRBJ2-5; 8 nucleotides match TRBD1. This TCR derives from an adult who was a healthcare worker with PCR-confirmed SARS-CoV-2 infection or an uninfected control (not recorded which). The CDR3 bases are TGTGCCAGCAGCCGAACAGGGGGGATAGAGACCCAGTACTTC. This encodes CASSRTGGIETQYF.